The 8 T cell receptor beta chains below come from one sample, sequenced in a study of cytomegalovirus exposure and HLA in healthy donors. The PCR was carried out with 60 Vbeta primers and 13 Jbeta primers. Libraries were prepared by immunoSEQ multiplex PCR; TCRdb keeps only in-frame clonotypes and omits some of them. Of 99,000 or so clones in the sample, 60% to 80% were seen once. What was sequenced was PBMCs. Receptors originate from a woman aged 35 to 49 in good health and CMV-seropositive.

This clone was found a few times. Other DNA sequences from this sample encode an identical CDR3 as well. The J gene is TRBJ2-3, the V gene TRBV6-4; 7 bases are shared with TRBD2. V was clipped by 0 bases and J by 2 bases; unmatched bases: 2. CDR1 and CDR2 (germline): MRHNA, SNTAGT. The CDR3 loop spans 15 amino acids. The CDR3 loop reads CASSDSGGSTDTQYF. The DNA of the CDR3 is TGTGCCAGCAGTGACTCGGGGGGGTCCACAGATACGCAGTATTTT.

This clone was counted a few times. The V and J genes are TRBV11-3 and TRBJ2-1; TRBD1 aligns across 7 bases. There are 14 residues in the CDR3. CDR1 is SGHNT and CDR2 is YENEEA in the germline V gene. The trim removed 4 bases at V and 2 bases at J, leaving 2 bases unmatched. The CDR3 nucleotides read TGTGCCAGCAGCTACGGGACAGCCTACAATGAGCAGTTCTTC. This sequence encodes CASSYGTAYNEQFF.

The chain combines TRBV7-2 with TRBJ2-3; D possibly corresponds to TRBD1 (5 bases). CDR3 length: 18 residues. Trimming left V 1 base short and J 6 bases short, with 23 bases between. Germline-derived CDR1 and CDR2 are SGHTA and FQGNSA. CDR3 region: CASSLVGIIYGAEDTQYF. The CDR3 DNA reads as TGTGCCAGCAGCTTAGTAGGGATCATATATGGGGCCGAGGATACGCAGTATTTT.

The chain couples TRBV2 to TRBJ2-2, with 11 bases lining up with TRBD1. The junction had 6 bases not matched to a gene; V was cut back by 6 bases and J by 0 bases. The CDR3 extends over 17 amino acids. The V gene's germline CDR1 is SNHLY and CDR2 FYNNEI. The CDR3 nucleotides read TGTGCCAGCAGCCTACCGGGACAGGGGGCGAACACCGGGGAGCTGTTTTTT. It encodes CASSLPGQGANTGELFF. Looking up the rest from reference TRBV2 and TRBJ2-2 gives the full variable domain: EPEVTQTPSHQVTQMGQEVILRCVPISNHLYFYWYRQILGQKVEFLVSFYNNEISEKSEIFDDQFSVERPDGSNFTLKIRSTKLEDSAMYFCASSLPGQGANTGELFFGEGSRLTVL.

The V gene is TRBV2, the J gene TRBJ1-2, with 7 bases fitting TRBD1. V lost 4 bases to trimming and J lost 4 bases; unmatched junction nucleotides: 6. The CDR3 has 14 residues. Germline V gives CDR1 SNHLY, CDR2 FYNNEI. The DNA for the CDR3 is TGTGCCAGCAGTGGAGGACAGGCGGGCTATGGCTACACCTTC. Protein sequence: CASSGGQAGYGYTF.

J is TRBJ1-4 and V is TRBV5-1; 9 bases match TRBD1. Germline lookup yields CDR1 SGHRS and CDR2 YFSETQ. The junction had 21 bases not matched to a gene; V was cut back by 3 bases and J by 0 bases. The CDR3 runs 22 residues. This chain's CDR3 is CASSYGSTWDRVGDTTNEKLFF. DNA of the CDR3: TGCGCCAGCAGCTATGGATCTACCTGGGACAGGGTAGGGGACACAACTAATGAAAAACTGTTTTTT. Full variable domain (remainder filled in from reference TRBV5-1 and TRBJ1-4): KAGVTQTPRYLIKTRGQQVTLSCSPISGHRSVSWYQQTPGQGLQFLFEYFSETQRNKGNFPGRFSGRQFSNSRSEMNVSTLELGDSALYLCASSYGSTWDRVGDTTNEKLFFGSGTQLSVL.

The V and J genes are TRBV19 and TRBJ1-2; D ambiguous. The CDR3 has 14 residues. Germline CDR1 reads LNHDA; CDR2 reads SQIVND (reference sequence). Trimming stripped 1 base from V and 0 bases from J, with 6 bases between. The CDR3 sequence is CASSIVTSNYGYTF. For the CDR3, the DNA is TGTGCCAGTAGTATAGTGACTTCTAACTATGGCTACACCTTC.

CDR3 protein: CASSYRAGNTGELFF. For the CDR3, the DNA is TGTGCCAGCAGTTACCGGGCGGGGAACACCGGGGAGCTGTTTTTT. The chain carries TRBV6-5 and TRBJ2-2, with D perhaps TRBD2 (5 bases). Deletions cut 2 bases from V and 1 base from J, with 8 bases between. The CDR3 consists of 15 residues. CDR1 and CDR2 (germline): MNHEY, SVGAGI.